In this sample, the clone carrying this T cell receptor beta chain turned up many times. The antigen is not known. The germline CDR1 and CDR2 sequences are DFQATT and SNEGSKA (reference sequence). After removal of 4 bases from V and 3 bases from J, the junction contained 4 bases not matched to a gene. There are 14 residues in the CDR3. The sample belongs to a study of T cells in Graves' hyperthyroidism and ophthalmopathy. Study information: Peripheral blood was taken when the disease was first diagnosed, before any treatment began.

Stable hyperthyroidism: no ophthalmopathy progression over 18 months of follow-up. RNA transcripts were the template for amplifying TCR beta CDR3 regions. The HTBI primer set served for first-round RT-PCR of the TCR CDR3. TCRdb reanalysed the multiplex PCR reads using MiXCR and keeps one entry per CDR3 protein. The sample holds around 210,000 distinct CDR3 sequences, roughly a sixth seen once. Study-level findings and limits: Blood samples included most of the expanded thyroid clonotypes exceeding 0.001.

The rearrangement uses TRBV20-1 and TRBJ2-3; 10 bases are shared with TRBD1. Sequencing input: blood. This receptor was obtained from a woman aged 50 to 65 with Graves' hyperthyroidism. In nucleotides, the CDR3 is TGCAGTGCTATTTGGGGACAGGGGACAGATACGCAGTATTTT. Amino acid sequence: CSAIWGQGTDTQYF.